The clone carrying this T cell receptor beta chain appeared a single time. The antigen is undetermined. Per germline, CDR1 SGHAT and CDR2 FQNNGV. The CDR3 extends over 14 amino acids. The V end was cut by 5 bases, the J end by 8 bases, with 16 bases between. This sample stems from a study of glioma-infiltrating T cells. The iRepertoire nested amplicon-rescue multiplex PCR amplified TCR alpha and beta CDR3s from RNA. Input was roughly 85-450 ng of tissue mRNA or PBMC total RNA. TCRdb recomputed calls from the multiplex PCR reads with MiXCR, one row per CDR3 protein. The sample has approximately 140,000 distinct CDR3 sequences, roughly a quarter seen once; the top ten hold about 30%. Notes on the study in general: Gliomas, especially low-grade, showed above-expected tissue-blood divergence; non-neoplastic patients showed below. Tissue and blood shared very few CDR3 sequences.

The chain is built from TRBV11-2 and TRBJ2-1; D gene uncertain. The source material was glioma tissue, nonneoplastic brain tissue, or PBMCs (not recorded which). This sequence originates from a human donor with low-grade glioma or glioblastoma, undergoing nonglioma brain surgery, or in good health (not recorded which). The CDR3 protein is CASSPSGLKYEQFF. The CDR3 DNA sequence: TGTGCCAGCAGCCCTTCAGGCCTCAAGTATGAGCAGTTCTTC.